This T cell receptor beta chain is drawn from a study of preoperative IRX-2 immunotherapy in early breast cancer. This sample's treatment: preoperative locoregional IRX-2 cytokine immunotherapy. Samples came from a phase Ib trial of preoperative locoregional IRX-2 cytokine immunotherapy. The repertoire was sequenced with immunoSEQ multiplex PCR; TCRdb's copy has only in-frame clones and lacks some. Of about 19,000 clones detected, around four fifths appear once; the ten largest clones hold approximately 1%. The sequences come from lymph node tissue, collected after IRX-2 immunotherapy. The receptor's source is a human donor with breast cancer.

DNA for the CDR3: TGTGCCAGTAAACCGCAGGGTAGCAATCAGCCCCAGCATTTT. It is translated as CASKPQGSNQPQHF. V is TRBV6-8 and J is TRBJ1-5; D perhaps matches TRBD1 (5 bases). V was clipped by 9 bases and J by 0 bases, with 12 bases between them. Germline loops: CDR1 MNHGY, CDR2 SAAAGT. The CDR3 is 14 residues long.